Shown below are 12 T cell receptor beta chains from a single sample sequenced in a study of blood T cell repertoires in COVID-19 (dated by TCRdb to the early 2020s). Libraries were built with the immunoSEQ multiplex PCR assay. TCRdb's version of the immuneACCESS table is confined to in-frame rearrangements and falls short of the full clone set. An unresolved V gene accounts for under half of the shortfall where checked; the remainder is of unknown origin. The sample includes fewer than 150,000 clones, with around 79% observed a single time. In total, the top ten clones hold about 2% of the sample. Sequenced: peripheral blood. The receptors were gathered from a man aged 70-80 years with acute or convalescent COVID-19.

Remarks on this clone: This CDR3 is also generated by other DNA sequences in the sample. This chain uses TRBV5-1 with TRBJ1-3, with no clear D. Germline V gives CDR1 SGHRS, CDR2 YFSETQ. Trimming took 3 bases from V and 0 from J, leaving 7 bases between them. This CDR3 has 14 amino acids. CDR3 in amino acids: CASSSGSSGNTIYF. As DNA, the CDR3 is TGCGCCAGCAGCTCCGGGAGCTCTGGAAACACCATATATTTT.

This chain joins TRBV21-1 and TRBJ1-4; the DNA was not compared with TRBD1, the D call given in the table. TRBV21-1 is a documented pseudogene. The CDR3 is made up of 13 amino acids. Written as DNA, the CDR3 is TGTGCCAGCAAACCGGGACAGGGGGAAAAACTGTTTTTT. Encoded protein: CASKPGQGEKLFF.

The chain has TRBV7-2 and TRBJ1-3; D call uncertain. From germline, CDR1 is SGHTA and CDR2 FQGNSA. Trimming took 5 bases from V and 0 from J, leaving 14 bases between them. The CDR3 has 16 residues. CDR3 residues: CASSTVAGSSGNTIYF. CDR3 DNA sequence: TGTGCCAGCAGCACCGTGGCGGGGAGCTCTGGAAACACCATATATTTT.

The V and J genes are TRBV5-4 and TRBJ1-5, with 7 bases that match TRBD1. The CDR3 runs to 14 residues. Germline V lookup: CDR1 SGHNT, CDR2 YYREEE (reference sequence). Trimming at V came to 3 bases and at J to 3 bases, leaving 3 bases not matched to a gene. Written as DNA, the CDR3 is TGTGCCAGCAGCTGGGACAGATTCAATCAGCCCCAGCATTTT. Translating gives CASSWDRFNQPQHF.

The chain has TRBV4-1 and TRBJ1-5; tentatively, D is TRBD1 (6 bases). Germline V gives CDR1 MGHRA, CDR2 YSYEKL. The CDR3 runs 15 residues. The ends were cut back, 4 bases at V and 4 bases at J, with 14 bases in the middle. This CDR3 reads CASSLGDTGNQPQHF. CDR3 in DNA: TGCGCCAGCAGCCTGGGAGACACAGGGAATCAGCCCCAGCATTTT.

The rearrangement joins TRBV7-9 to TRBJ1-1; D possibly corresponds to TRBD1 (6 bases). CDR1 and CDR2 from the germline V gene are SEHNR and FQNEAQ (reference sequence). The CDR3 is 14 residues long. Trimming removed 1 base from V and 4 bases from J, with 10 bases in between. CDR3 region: CASSLDRAVTEAFF. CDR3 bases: TGTGCCAGCAGCTTAGACAGGGCGGTCACTGAAGCTTTCTTT.

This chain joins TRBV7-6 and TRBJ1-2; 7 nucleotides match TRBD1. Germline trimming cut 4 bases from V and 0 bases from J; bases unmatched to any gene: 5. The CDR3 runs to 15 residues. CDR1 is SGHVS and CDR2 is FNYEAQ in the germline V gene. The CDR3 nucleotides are TGTGCCAGCAGCTCCGGACAGGCCGCTAACTATGGCTACACCTTC. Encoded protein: CASSSGQAANYGYTF.

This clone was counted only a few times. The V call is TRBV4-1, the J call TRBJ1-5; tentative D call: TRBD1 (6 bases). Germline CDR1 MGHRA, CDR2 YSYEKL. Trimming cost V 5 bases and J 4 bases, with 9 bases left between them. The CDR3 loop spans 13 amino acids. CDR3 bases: TGCGCCAGCAGCGTACAGGGAAATCAGCCCCAGCATTTT. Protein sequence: CASSVQGNQPQHF.

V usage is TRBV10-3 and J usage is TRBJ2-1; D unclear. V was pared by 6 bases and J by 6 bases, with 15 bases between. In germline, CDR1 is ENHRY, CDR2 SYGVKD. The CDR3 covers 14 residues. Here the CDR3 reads CAIRPGTPGNEQFF. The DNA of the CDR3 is TGTGCCATCAGGCCCGGAACCCCGGGCAATGAGCAGTTCTTC.

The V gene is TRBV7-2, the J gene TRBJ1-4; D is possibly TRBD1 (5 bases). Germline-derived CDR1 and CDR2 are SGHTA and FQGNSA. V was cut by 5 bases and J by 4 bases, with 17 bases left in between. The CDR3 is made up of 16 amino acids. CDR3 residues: CASSTFQGQGNEKLFF. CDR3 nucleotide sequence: TGTGCCAGCAGCACATTCCAGGGTCAGGGTAATGAAAAACTGTTTTTT.

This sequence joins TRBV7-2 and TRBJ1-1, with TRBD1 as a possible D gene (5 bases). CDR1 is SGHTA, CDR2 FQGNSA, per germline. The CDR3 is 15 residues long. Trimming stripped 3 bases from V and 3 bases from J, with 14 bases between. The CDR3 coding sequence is TGTGCCAGCAGCTTCAGCAGGGTAATAGACACTGAAGCTTTCTTT. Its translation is CASSFSRVIDTEAFF.

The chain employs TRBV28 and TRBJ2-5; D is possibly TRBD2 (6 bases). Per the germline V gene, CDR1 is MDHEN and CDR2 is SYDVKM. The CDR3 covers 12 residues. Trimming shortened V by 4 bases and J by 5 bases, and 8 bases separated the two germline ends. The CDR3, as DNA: TGTGCCAGCAGTTCCGGGGGTGAGACCCAGTACTTC. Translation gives CASSSGGETQYF.